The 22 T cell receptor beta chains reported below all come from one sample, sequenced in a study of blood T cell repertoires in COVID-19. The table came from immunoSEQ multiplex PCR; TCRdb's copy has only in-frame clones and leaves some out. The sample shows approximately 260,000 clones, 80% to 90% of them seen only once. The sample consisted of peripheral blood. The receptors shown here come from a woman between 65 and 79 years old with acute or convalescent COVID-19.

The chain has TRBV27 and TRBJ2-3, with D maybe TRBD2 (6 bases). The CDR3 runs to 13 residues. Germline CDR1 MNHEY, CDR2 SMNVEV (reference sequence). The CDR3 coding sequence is TGTGCGGCATGGGGGGACCGCACAGATACGCAGTATTTT. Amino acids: CAAWGDRTDTQYF.

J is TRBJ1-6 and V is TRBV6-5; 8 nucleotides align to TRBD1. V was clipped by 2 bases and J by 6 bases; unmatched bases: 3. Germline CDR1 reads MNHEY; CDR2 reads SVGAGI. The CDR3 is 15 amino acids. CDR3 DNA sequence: TGTGCCAGCAGTTACGGCGACAGGGGTAATTCACCCCTCCACTTT. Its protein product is CASSYGDRGNSPLHF.

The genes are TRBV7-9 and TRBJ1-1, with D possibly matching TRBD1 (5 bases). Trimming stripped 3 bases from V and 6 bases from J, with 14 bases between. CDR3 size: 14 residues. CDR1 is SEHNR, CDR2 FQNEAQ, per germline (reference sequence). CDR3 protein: CASSFREDTSEAFF. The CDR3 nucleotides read TGTGCCAGCAGCTTCCGGGAGGACACATCTGAAGCTTTCTTT.

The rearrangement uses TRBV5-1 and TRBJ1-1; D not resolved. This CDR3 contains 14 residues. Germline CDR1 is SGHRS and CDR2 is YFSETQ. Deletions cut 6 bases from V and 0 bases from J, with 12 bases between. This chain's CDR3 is CASIPNSLNTEAFF. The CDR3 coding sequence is TGCGCCAGCATCCCCAACAGCTTGAACACTGAAGCTTTCTTT.

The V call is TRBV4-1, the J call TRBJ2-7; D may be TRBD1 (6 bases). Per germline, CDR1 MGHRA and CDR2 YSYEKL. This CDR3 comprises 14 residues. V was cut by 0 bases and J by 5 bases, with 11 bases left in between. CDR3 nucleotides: TGCGCCAGCAGCCAAGATCAAAGACAGGACGAGCAGTACTTC. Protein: CASSQDQRQDEQYF.

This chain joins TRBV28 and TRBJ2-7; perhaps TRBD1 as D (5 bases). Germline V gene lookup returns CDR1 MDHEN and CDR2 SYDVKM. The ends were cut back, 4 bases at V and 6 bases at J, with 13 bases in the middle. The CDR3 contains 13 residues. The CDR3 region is CASSYRSWREQYF. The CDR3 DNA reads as TGTGCCAGCAGTTACAGGAGCTGGCGCGAGCAGTACTTC.

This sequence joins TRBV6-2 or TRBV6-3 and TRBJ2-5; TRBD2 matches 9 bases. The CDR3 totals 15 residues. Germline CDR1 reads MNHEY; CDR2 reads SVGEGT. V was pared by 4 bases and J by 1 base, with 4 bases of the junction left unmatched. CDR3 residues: CASSFQRGVQETQYF. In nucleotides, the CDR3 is TGTGCCAGCAGTTTCCAGCGGGGGGTCCAAGAGACCCAGTACTTC.

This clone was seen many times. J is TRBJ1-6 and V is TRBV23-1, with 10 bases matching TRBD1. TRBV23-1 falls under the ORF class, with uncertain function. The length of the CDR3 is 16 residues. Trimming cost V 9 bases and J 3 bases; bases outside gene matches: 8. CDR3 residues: CASYPTGGLYNSPLHF. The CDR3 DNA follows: TGCGCCAGTTACCCGACAGGGGGCCTCTATAATTCACCCCTCCACTTT.

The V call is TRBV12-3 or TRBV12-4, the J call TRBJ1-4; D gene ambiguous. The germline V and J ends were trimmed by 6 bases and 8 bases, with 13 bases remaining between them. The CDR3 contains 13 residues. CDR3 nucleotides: TGTGCCAGCAGCCAGCGGAAGGGCGAAAAACTGTTTTTT. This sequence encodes CASSQRKGEKLFF.

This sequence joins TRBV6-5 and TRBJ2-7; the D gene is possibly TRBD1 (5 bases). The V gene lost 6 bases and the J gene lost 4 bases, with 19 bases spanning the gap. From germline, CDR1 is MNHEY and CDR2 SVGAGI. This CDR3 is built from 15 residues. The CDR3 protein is CASREQGPLGYEQYF. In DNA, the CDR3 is TGTGCCAGCAGGGAGCAGGGCCCCTTAGGTTACGAGCAGTACTTC.

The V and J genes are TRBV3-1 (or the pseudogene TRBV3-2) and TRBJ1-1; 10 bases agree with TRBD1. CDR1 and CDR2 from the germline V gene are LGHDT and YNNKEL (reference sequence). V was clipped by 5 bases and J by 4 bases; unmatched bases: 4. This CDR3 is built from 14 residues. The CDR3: CASSARDRGTEAFF. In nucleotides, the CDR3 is TGTGCCAGCAGCGCCCGGGACAGGGGCACTGAAGCTTTCTTT.

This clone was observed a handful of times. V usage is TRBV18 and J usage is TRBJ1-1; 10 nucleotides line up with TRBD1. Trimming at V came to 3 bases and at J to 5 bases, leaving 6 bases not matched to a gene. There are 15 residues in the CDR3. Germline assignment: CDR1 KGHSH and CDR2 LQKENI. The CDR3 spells CASSPGQGQGTEAFF. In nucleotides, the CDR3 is TGTGCCAGCTCACCGGGACAGGGGCAAGGGACTGAAGCTTTCTTT.

The CDR3 nucleotides read TGTGCCAGTATGTCAGGGTTCAATCAGCCCCAGCATTTT. Its translation: CASMSGFNQPQHF. The V call is TRBV19, the J call TRBJ1-5; tentatively, D is TRBD1 (5 bases). Germline lookup yields CDR1 LNHDA and CDR2 SQIVND (reference sequence). CDR3 size: 13 residues. The V and J ends lost 7 bases and 3 bases respectively, with 10 bases between them. The variable domain in full, with the rest retrieved from reference TRBV19 and TRBJ1-5, is DGGITQSPKYLFRKEGQNVTLSCEQNLNHDAMYWYRQDPGQGLRLIYYSQIVNDFQKGDIAEGYSVSREKKESFPLTVTSAQKNPTAFYLCASMSGFNQPQHFGDGTRLSIL.

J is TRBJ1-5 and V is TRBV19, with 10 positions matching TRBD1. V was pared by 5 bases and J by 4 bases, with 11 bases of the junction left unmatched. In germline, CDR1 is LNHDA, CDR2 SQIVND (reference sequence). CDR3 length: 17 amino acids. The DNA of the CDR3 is TGTGCCAGTAGTCCCCGGACAGGGGGAGTAACGAATCAGCCCCAGCATTTT. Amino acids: CASSPRTGGVTNQPQHF.

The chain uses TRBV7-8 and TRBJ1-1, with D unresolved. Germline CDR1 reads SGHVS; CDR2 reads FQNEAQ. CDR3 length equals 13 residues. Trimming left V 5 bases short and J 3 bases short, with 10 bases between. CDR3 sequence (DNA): TGTGCCAGCAGCGCCCGGGTCCACACTGAAGCTTTCTTT. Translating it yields CASSARVHTEAFF.

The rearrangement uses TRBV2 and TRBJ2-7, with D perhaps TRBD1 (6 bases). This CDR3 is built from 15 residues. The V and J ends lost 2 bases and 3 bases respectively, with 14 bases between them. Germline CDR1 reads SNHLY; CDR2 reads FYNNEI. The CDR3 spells CASSESRTVFYEQYF. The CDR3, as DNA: TGTGCCAGCAGTGAATCCCGGACAGTTTTCTACGAGCAGTACTTC.

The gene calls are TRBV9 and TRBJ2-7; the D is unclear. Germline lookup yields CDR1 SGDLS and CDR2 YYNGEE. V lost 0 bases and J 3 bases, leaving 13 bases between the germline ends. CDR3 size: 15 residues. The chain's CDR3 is CASSVGGSPYYEQYF. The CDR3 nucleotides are TGTGCCAGCAGCGTAGGAGGCAGCCCCTACTACGAGCAGTACTTC.

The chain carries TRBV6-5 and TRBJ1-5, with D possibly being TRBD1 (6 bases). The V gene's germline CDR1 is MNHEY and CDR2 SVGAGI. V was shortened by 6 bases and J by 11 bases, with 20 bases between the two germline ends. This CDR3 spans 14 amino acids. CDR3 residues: CASRMTGEIWSQHF. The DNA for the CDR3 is TGTGCCAGCAGAATGACAGGAGAAATTTGGTCCCAGCATTTT.

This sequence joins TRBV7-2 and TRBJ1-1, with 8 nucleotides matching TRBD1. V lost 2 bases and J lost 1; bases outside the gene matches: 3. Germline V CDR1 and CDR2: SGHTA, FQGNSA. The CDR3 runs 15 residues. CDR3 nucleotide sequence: TGTGCCAGCAGCTTATTAGGACAGGGGAACACTGAAGCTTTCTTT. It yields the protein CASSLLGQGNTEAFF.

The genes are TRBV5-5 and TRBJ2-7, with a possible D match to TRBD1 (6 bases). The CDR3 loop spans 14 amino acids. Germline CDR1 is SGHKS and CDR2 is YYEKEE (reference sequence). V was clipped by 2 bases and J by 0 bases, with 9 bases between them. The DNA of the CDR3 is TGTGCCAGCAGCTTCATAGGGGGCTCCTACGAGCAGTACTTC. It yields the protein CASSFIGGSYEQYF. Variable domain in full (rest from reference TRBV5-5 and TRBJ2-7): DAGVTQSPTHLIKTRGQQVTLRCSPISGHKSVSWYQQVLGQGPQFIFQYYEKEERGRGNFPDRFSARQFPNYSSELNVNALLLGDSALYLCASSFIGGSYEQYFGPGTRLTVT.

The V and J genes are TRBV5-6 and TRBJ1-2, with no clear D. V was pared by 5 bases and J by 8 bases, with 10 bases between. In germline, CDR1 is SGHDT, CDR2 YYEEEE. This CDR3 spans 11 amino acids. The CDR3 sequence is CASSPGEGYTF. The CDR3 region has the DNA TGTGCCAGCAGTCCTGGAGAAGGCTACACCTTC.

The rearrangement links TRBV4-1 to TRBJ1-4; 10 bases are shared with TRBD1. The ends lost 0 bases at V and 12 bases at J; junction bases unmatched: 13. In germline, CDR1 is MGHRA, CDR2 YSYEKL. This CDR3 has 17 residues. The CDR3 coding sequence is TGCGCCAGCAGCCAAGATAGGAATAGGGACAGGGGAAAAGAACTGTTTTTT. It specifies CASSQDRNRDRGKELFF.